The T cell receptor (beta chain) described here comes from a study of blood T cell repertoires in COVID-19. V gave up 1 base and J gave up 9 bases; unmatched junction bases: 5. Germline assignment: CDR1 LGHDT and CDR2 YNNKEL (reference sequence). There are 15 residues in the CDR3. Authors' analysis steps: Nucleated cell number was recorded as an estimate derived from reference gene primer amplification. Sequencing used immunoSEQ multiplex PCR; TCRdb keeps in-frame clones, though not all of them. That table supplies the V and J calls and clone size; D and trimming were determined from the DNA. The sample consists of fewer than 65,000 clones, 75% to 90% of them appearing once.

The sample comprised peripheral blood. The gene calls are TRBV3-1 (or the pseudogene TRBV3-2) and TRBJ1-6; TRBD1 agrees at 8 bases. This sequence was found in a man in his 60s with acute or convalescent COVID-19. This chain's CDR3 is CASSQVRGLGSPLHF. The CDR3 region has the DNA TGTGCCAGCAGCCAAGTCAGGGGGCTCGGTTCACCCCTCCACTTT.